A single sample gave rise to the 9 T cell receptor beta chains below, sequenced in a study of blood T cell repertoires in COVID-19. Produced via immunoSEQ multiplex PCR; TCRdb's table is partial and in-frame only. The sample includes some 200,000 clones, 80% to 90% of them seen just once. Sequencing was done on a sample of peripheral blood. The source is a woman of 80 years or more with acute or convalescent COVID-19.

This chain connects TRBV11-1 to TRBJ2-1, with a possible D match to TRBD1 (6 bases). This CDR3 is built from 15 residues. The germline V and J ends were trimmed by 5 bases and 5 bases, with 16 bases remaining between them. Germline lookup yields CDR1 SGHAT and CDR2 FQDESV (reference sequence). The CDR3 region has the DNA TGTGCCAGCAGCCCCGTATTGGGGGCCAACAATGAGCAGTTCTTC. Translated, it gives CASSPVLGANNEQFF.

The V gene is TRBV5-1, the J gene TRBJ1-3; D is uncertain. The CDR3 contains 16 residues. The ends were cut back, 4 bases at V and 0 bases at J, with 14 bases in the middle. Germline values: CDR1 SGHRS, CDR2 YFSETQ. The CDR3 coding sequence is TGCGCCAGCAGCGTTGACATTGGGAGCTCTGGAAACACCATATATTTT. Amino acids: CASSVDIGSSGNTIYF.

The chain uses TRBV6-2 or TRBV6-3 and TRBJ1-1; unclear D gene. V was trimmed by 5 bases and J by 2 bases, leaving 15 bases between them. The CDR3 loop spans 15 amino acids. Germline CDR1 MNHEY, CDR2 SVGEGT. The CDR3 loop is CASSPGGVGNTEAFF. The DNA of the CDR3 is TGTGCCAGCAGTCCGGGAGGCGTGGGTAACACTGAAGCTTTCTTT.

The chain couples TRBV30 to TRBJ2-3, with 9 bases aligning to TRBD1. The CDR3 is 14 residues long. The ends lost 1 base at V and 3 bases at J; junction bases unmatched: 2. The germline gives CDR1 GTSNPN, CDR2 SVGIG (reference sequence). CDR3 DNA sequence: TGTGCCTGGAGTGCGACAGGGGGGACAGATACGCAGTATTTT. It yields the protein CAWSATGGTDTQYF.

The rearrangement links TRBV2 to TRBJ2-7, with 11 nucleotides matching TRBD2. Germline CDR1 SNHLY, CDR2 FYNNEI. CDR3 size: 14 residues. V lost 6 bases and J lost 5; bases outside the gene matches: 6. DNA of the CDR3: TGTGCCAGCAGACTAGCGGGAGTACCCCACGAGCAGTACTTC. Translation: CASRLAGVPHEQYF.

Only one count was recorded for this clone. This sequence joins TRBV25-1 and TRBJ1-2; 8 nucleotides agree with TRBD1. Trimming at V came to 7 bases and at J to 4 bases, leaving 5 bases not matched to a gene. The CDR3 is 13 residues long. Germline loops: CDR1 MGHDK, CDR2 SYGVNS. The CDR3 DNA reads TGTGCCAGCATGTCAGGGGGCGTCTATGGCTACACCTTC. It is translated as CASMSGGVYGYTF.

V and J are TRBV4-3 and TRBJ1-6, with 8 bases identical to TRBD1. Trimming at V came to 0 bases and at J to 1 base, leaving 11 bases not matched to a gene. CDR1 and CDR2 from the germline V gene are LGHNA and YSLEER. The CDR3 spans 20 residues. The CDR3: CASSQDVPQGARSYNSPLHF. Written as DNA, the CDR3 is TGCGCCAGCAGCCAAGATGTGCCCCAGGGGGCGCGATCCTATAATTCACCCCTCCACTTT.

The V and J genes are TRBV6-2 or TRBV6-3 and TRBJ2-7; the match to TRBD1 covers 9 bases. This CDR3 region has 15 residues. V gave up 2 bases and J gave up 5 bases; unmatched junction bases: 7. The V gene's germline CDR1 is MNHEY and CDR2 SVGEGT. The CDR3 bases are TGTGCCAGCAGTTACCACCGGGACAGGGAAAACGAGCAGTACTTC. It is translated as CASSYHRDRENEQYF.

This clone has only a few counts. The V gene is TRBV4-3, the J gene TRBJ1-5, with TRBD1 as a possible D gene (5 bases). The germline V gene has CDR1 LGHNA and CDR2 YSLEER. Trimming removed 2 bases from V and 4 bases from J, with 15 bases in between. There are 16 residues in the CDR3. CDR3 DNA: TGCGCCAGCAGCCAAAGCGGGACGGACAAAAATCAGCCCCAGCATTTT. Residues: CASSQSGTDKNQPQHF.